One sample yielded the 20 T cell receptor beta chains listed below, sequenced in a study of Tregs in tolerant kidney transplant recipients. Using immunoSEQ multiplex PCR, the repertoire was profiled, and TCRdb retains in-frame clones only, with some absent. The data show tens of thousands of clones, roughly 89% seen once. The sample was CD4+ T cells from blood. All receptors come from a human donor in good health.

J is TRBJ1-2 and V is TRBV4-2; 8 bases line up with TRBD1. Germline assignment: CDR1 LGHNA and CDR2 YNFKEQ. There are 13 residues in the CDR3. J gave up 2 bases and V 4 bases, and 0 bases lay outside the gene matches. The CDR3 DNA reads as TGTGCCAGCAGCCGGACAGGGAACTATGGCTACACCTTC. It yields the protein CASSRTGNYGYTF.

The sample holds a few counts of this clone. The rearrangement links TRBV5-6 to TRBJ2-3, with TRBD2 matching over 9 bases. The CDR3 length is 17 residues. Unmatched junction bases numbered 10, after V lost 1 base and J lost 4 bases. From germline, CDR1 is SGHDT and CDR2 YYEEEE. The DNA of the CDR3 is TGTGCCAGCAGCTTGAACGGCGGGGGGGCCTATGCAGATACGCAGTATTTT. Translating it yields CASSLNGGGAYADTQYF.

This clone was seen just once. The gene calls are TRBV30 and TRBJ1-1; D perhaps matches TRBD1 (6 bases). The CDR3 totals 17 residues. The V end lost 5 bases, the J end lost 7 bases, and 29 bases lay between the germline ends. CDR1 is GTSNPN, CDR2 SVGIG, per germline (reference sequence). The CDR3 is CAWSTGGGSGVGGEAFF. CDR3 nucleotides: TGTGCCTGGTCTACAGGCGGCGGCTCAGGGGTAGGCGGTGAAGCTTTCTTT.

J is TRBJ2-7 and V is TRBV19; 8 positions match TRBD1. With V trimmed by 1 base and J by 2 bases, 4 bases remained unmatched. The CDR3 has 15 amino acids. CDR1 and CDR2 from the germline V gene are LNHDA and SQIVND (reference sequence). CDR3 bases: TGTGCCAGTAGTATAGGGGACAGGCAAACCTACGAGCAGTACTTC. The encoded protein is CASSIGDRQTYEQYF.

The V call is TRBV6-1, the J call TRBJ2-5; D may be TRBD2 (6 bases). Germline CDR1 and CDR2: MNHNS and SASEGT. V was trimmed by 8 bases and J by 1 base, leaving 14 bases between them. This CDR3 contains 14 residues. The CDR3 DNA is TGTGCCAGCTCCTTAAGCGGGTCCCAAGAGACCCAGTACTTC. Its translation is CASSLSGSQETQYF.

The gene calls are TRBV21-1 and TRBJ1-2; the table assigns TRBD1, which was not confirmed against the DNA. TRBV21-1 is reported as a pseudogene. CDR3 size: 15 residues. The CDR3 nucleotides read TGTGCCAGCAGCAAAGTTGGGCCCTACCCCAATGGCTACACCTTC. It is translated as CASSKVGPYPNGYTF.

The rearrangement uses TRBV5-5 and TRBJ2-5, with D tentatively TRBD1 (6 bases). Germline-derived CDR1 and CDR2 are SGHKS and YYEKEE (reference sequence). Trimming removed 4 bases at V and 2 bases at J, with 12 bases between. The CDR3 has 14 amino acids. CDR3 amino acids: CASSQYTGQETQYF. CDR3 DNA sequence: TGTGCCAGCAGCCAATATACAGGGCAAGAGACCCAGTACTTC.

This chain uses TRBV7-3 with TRBJ2-7; D remains ambiguous. The CDR3 is 13 residues long. Trimming stripped 3 bases from V and 6 bases from J, with 12 bases between. CDR1 and CDR2 from the germline V gene are SGHTA and FQGTGA. The CDR3 nucleotides are TGTGCCAGCAGCTTTAATAAGGGCAGCGAGCAGTACTTC. Amino acids: CASSFNKGSEQYF.

CDR3 residues: CSVEIQRDTDTQYF. The DNA for the CDR3 is TGCAGCGTTGAAATTCAGCGGGACACAGATACGCAGTATTTT. The chain couples TRBV29-1 to TRBJ2-3; the match to TRBD2 covers 7 bases. Per germline, CDR1 SQVTM and CDR2 ANQGSEA. Trimming removed 2 bases from V and 2 bases from J; junction bases left unmatched: 4. The CDR3 totals 14 residues.

The chain recombines TRBV7-3 with TRBJ2-3, with D maybe TRBD2 (5 bases). Trimming removed 2 bases from V and 4 bases from J, with 10 bases in between. The germline V gene encodes CDR1 SGHTA and CDR2 FQGTGA. This CDR3 spans 14 amino acids. In nucleotides, the CDR3 is TGTGCCAGCAGCTTAGATTGGGGAGCAGATACGCAGTATTTT. It codes for CASSLDWGADTQYF.

The chain recombines TRBV6-6 with TRBJ2-1; the D is unclear. The CDR3 is 13 residues long. The germline V and J ends were trimmed by 6 bases and 0 bases, with 6 bases remaining between them. Germline V lookup: CDR1 MNHNY, CDR2 SVGAGI (reference sequence). As DNA, the CDR3 is TGTGCCAGCAGGGCAGCCTCCTACAATGAGCAGTTCTTC. Translating gives CASRAASYNEQFF.

This rearrangement joins TRBV7-6 to TRBJ2-1, with 12 nucleotides matching TRBD2. Germline CDR1 SGHVS, CDR2 FNYEAQ. V was clipped by 5 bases and J by 2 bases; unmatched bases: 4. The CDR3 is 16 residues long. The CDR3: CASSTGLAGTYNEQFF. The CDR3 nucleotides are TGTGCCAGCAGCACTGGACTAGCGGGGACCTACAATGAGCAGTTCTTC.

By share, this clone ranks as medium-sized. The chain carries TRBV5-1 and TRBJ2-1; D not resolved. The germline gives CDR1 SGHRS, CDR2 YFSETQ. Trimming removed 0 bases at V and 5 bases at J, with 6 bases between. The CDR3 length is 13 residues. The CDR3 coding sequence is TGCGCCAGCAGCTTGGGTATGAACAATGAGCAGTTCTTC. Protein: CASSLGMNNEQFF.

The chain uses TRBV28 and TRBJ1-1; perhaps TRBD1 as D (5 bases). This CDR3 has 12 amino acids. Deletions cut 6 bases from V and 5 bases from J, with 10 bases between. Germline CDR1 and CDR2: MDHEN and SYDVKM. The CDR3, as DNA: TGTGCCAGCAGAGCCAGGGTAACTGAAGCTTTCTTT. Its translation is CASRARVTEAFF.

The chain has TRBV4-2 and TRBJ1-2; D is undetermined. This CDR3 has 15 amino acids. Per germline, CDR1 LGHNA and CDR2 YNFKEQ. Trimming took 0 bases from V and 2 from J, leaving 10 bases between them. The CDR3 loop is CASSQDMRQNYGYTF. The CDR3 nucleotides read TGTGCCAGCAGCCAAGATATGAGGCAAAACTATGGCTACACCTTC.

The V call is TRBV18, the J call TRBJ1-6; D is undetermined. V was clipped by 6 bases and J by 8 bases, with 23 bases between them. In germline, CDR1 is KGHSH, CDR2 LQKENI. The length of the CDR3 is 17 residues. As DNA, the CDR3 is TGTGCCAGCTCGCGCACGGAAACACGGGTCTACTATTCACCCCTCCACTTT. Its protein product is CASSRTETRVYYSPLHF.

This clone was picked up a small number of times. The chain couples TRBV6-5 to TRBJ1-2; TRBD1 matches at 8 bases. Germline-derived CDR1 and CDR2 are MNHEY and SVGAGI. Trimming at V came to 5 bases and at J to 8 bases, leaving 7 bases not matched to a gene. CDR3 length: 13 residues. CDR3 in DNA: TGTGCCAGCAGTCAGGGACAGGTGGGAGGCTACACCTTC. Amino acid sequence: CASSQGQVGGYTF.

This chain joins TRBV7-9 and TRBJ1-1; no firm D call. The V and J ends lost 1 base and 3 bases respectively, with 6 bases between them. CDR1 is SEHNR and CDR2 is FQNEAQ in the germline V gene (reference sequence). CDR3 length: 13 residues. CDR3 DNA: TGTGCCAGCAGCTTAGAGGGAGACACTGAAGCTTTCTTT. Amino acid sequence: CASSLEGDTEAFF.

The chain uses TRBV11-2 and TRBJ1-1; 7 positions match TRBD1. This CDR3 is built from 13 residues. V lost 6 bases, J lost 3 bases, and 4 bases stayed unmatched. Germline values: CDR1 SGHAT, CDR2 FQNNGV. The CDR3 here is CASSQTGDTEAFF. The CDR3 nucleotides are TGTGCCAGCAGTCAAACAGGGGACACTGAAGCTTTCTTT.

The chain has TRBV30 and TRBJ1-2, with D uncertain. Germline V lookup: CDR1 GTSNPN, CDR2 SVGIG (reference sequence). V was clipped by 3 bases and J by 5 bases, with 16 bases between them. The CDR3 totals 14 residues. CDR3 nucleotides: TGTGCCTGGAGACCATCAATATTCTCGTATGGCTACACCTTC. It translates to CAWRPSIFSYGYTF.